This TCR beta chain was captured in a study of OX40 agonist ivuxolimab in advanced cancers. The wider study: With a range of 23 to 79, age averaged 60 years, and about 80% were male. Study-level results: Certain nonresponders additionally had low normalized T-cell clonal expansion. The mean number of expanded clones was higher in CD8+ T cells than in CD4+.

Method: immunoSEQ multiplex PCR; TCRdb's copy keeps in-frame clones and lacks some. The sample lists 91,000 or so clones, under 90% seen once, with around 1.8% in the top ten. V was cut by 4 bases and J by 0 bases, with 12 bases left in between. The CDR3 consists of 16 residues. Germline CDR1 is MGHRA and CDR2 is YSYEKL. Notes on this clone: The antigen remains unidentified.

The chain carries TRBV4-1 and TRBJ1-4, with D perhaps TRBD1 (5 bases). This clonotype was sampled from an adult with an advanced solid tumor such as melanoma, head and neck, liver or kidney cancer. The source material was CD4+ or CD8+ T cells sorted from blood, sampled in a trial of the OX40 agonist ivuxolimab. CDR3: CASSPRDSATNEKLFF. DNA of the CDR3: TGCGCCAGCAGCCCCCGTGACAGTGCAACTAATGAAAAACTGTTTTTT.